The present T cell receptor (beta chain) was sequenced within a study of molecular identifiers for immune sequencing clone quantification. Study findings and constraints: More than 97% of effector molecules, versus under 1% of naive-cell molecules, belonged to clones above 20 RNA copies.

The bulk TCR libraries were made with methods described before and with listed TCR primers. TCRdb called the PCR reads again in MiXCR, with one record for every CDR3 protein. The table includes some 680,000 distinct CDR3 sequences, around 25% detected once. Sorted cells numbering roughly 19,000 to 1,100,000, with 10%, 30% or 50% RNA, yielded the naive CD8 libraries. Germline CDR1 and CDR2: DFQATT and SNEGSKA (reference sequence). The CDR3 loop spans 16 amino acids. The V segment lost 4 bases and the J segment 3 bases; nucleotides outside the gene matches: 9. This clonotype was detected ten times or more. What it binds is not known.

Sequenced material: naive CD8+ T cells from blood, with Jurkat cell RNA spiked in. This sample's subset: FACS-sorted CD8+CD4-CCR7+CD45RA+ naive T cells. V gene TRBV20-1 combines with J gene TRBJ2-7; TRBD2 matches 13 bases. This receptor was identified in a human donor in good health. Some libraries in this study had Jurkat cell RNA spiked in. The CDR3 DNA reads as TGCAGTGCTACCCGAGGGGGGACTAGCGGGAACTACGAGCAGTACTTC. This codes for CSATRGGTSGNYEQYF.